These 26 T cell receptor beta chains originate from one sample sequenced in a study of cytomegalovirus exposure and HLA in healthy donors. The PCR employed 60 Vbeta primers together with 13 Jbeta primers. Using immunoSEQ multiplex PCR, the repertoire was profiled, and TCRdb retains in-frame clones only, with some absent. The sample contains approximately 110,000 clones, approximately 80% of which appear only once. The source material was PBMCs. The receptors were gathered from a man between 25 and 39 years old in good health and CMV-seropositive.

The CDR3 bases are TGTGCCAGCAGCTTAGACAGAAACTATGGCTACACCTTC. Residues: CASSLDRNYGYTF. The chain combines TRBV11-2 with TRBJ1-2; no definite D call. V lost 0 bases and J 2 bases, leaving 4 bases between the germline ends. Per the germline V gene, CDR1 is SGHAT and CDR2 is FQNNGV. The CDR3 consists of 13 residues.

This rearrangement joins TRBV15 to TRBJ1-2, with a tentative D call TRBD1 (5 bases). V shed 0 bases and J shed 6 bases, with 17 bases lying between them. CDR1 LNHNV and CDR2 YYDKDF come from the germline V gene (reference sequence). The CDR3 has 16 residues. The CDR3 loop is CATSRDLGRTVHGYTF. CDR3 DNA: TGTGCCACCAGCAGAGATTTGGGGCGCACAGTCCATGGCTACACCTTC.

The V call is TRBV27, the J call TRBJ2-3, with TRBD2 as a possible D gene (6 bases). Trimming left V 4 bases short and J 1 base short, with 18 bases between. This CDR3 contains 17 residues. The germline V gene encodes CDR1 MNHEY and CDR2 SMNVEV (reference sequence). The CDR3 is CASSSTRIRLGTDTQYF. DNA of the CDR3: TGTGCCAGCAGTTCTACTAGGATAAGACTAGGCACAGATACGCAGTATTTT.

The chain employs TRBV6-6 and TRBJ1-2; 9 bases agree with TRBD1. The CDR3 length is 13 residues. Germline CDR1 is MNHNY and CDR2 is SVGAGI (reference sequence). Trimming removed 6 bases from V and 8 bases from J; junction bases left unmatched: 7. Here the CDR3 reads CASSRTGGDGYTF. CDR3 nucleotide sequence: TGTGCCAGCAGCCGAACAGGGGGCGACGGCTACACCTTC.

This chain connects TRBV19 to TRBJ1-1; 8 bases are a match to TRBD1. Germline V lookup: CDR1 LNHDA, CDR2 SQIVND (reference sequence). The CDR3 spans 15 residues. After removal of 7 bases from V and 4 bases from J, the junction contained 11 bases not matched to a gene. CDR3 bases: TGTGCCAGTAATGAACCCTGGACAGGGCCCACTGAAGCTTTCTTT. This translates into CASNEPWTGPTEAFF.

This sequence joins TRBV11-3 and TRBJ2-2, with 12 bases fitting TRBD2. With V trimmed by 4 bases and J by 6 bases, 6 bases remained unmatched. CDR3 size: 16 residues. In germline, CDR1 is SGHNT, CDR2 YENEEA. The CDR3 loop reads CASSSLAGGWAGELFF. CDR3 nucleotide sequence: TGTGCCAGCAGCTCCCTAGCGGGAGGGTGGGCCGGGGAGCTGTTTTTT.

This chain connects TRBV4-1 to TRBJ2-3; 7 nucleotides match TRBD2. The V gene end was trimmed by 0 bases and the J gene end by 5 bases; junction bases not matched to a gene: 11. The CDR3 runs to 17 residues. Germline V CDR1 and CDR2: MGHRA, YSYEKL. The CDR3, as DNA: TGCGCCAGCAGCCAAGATTCGGGTAGCGGGTGGAAAGATACGCAGTATTTT. Translation: CASSQDSGSGWKDTQYF.

The chain has TRBV5-1 and TRBJ2-2; D is possibly TRBD2 (6 bases). The germline V gene has CDR1 SGHRS and CDR2 YFSETQ. The CDR3 consists of 16 residues. V lost 2 bases to trimming and J lost 0 bases, with 11 bases between them. The DNA for the CDR3 is TGCGCCAGCAGCTTACGTGGGGGGACGAACACCGGGGAGCTGTTTTTT. This sequence encodes CASSLRGGTNTGELFF.

The gene calls are TRBV10-3 and TRBJ2-7, with 10 bases lining up with TRBD1. Germline assignment: CDR1 ENHRY and CDR2 SYGVKD. Trimming cost V 6 bases and J 1 base; bases outside gene matches: 3. This CDR3 spans 14 amino acids. The CDR3 DNA sequence: TGTGCCATCAGGGGGGACAGGGGATCCTACGAGCAGTACTTC. Encoded protein: CAIRGDRGSYEQYF.

The chain joins TRBV7-8 to TRBJ2-7; D may be TRBD2 (5 bases). Germline V lookup: CDR1 SGHVS, CDR2 FQNEAQ. Between the trimmed V and J ends, which lost 3 bases and 4 bases, there was a span of 13 bases. The CDR3 totals 14 residues. The CDR3 nucleotides read TGTGCCAGCAGCTTGACGAGGGAACGGTACGAGCAGTACTTC. As protein: CASSLTRERYEQYF.

The sample holds a few counts of this clone. The V and J genes are TRBV9 and TRBJ2-1; D ambiguous. This CDR3 is 15 amino acids long. V dropped 4 bases and J dropped 6 bases, with 17 bases sitting between them. Germline V gene sequence: CDR1 SGDLS, CDR2 YYNGEE. The CDR3: CASSFSPLILNEQFF. Here the CDR3 DNA reads TGTGCCAGCAGCTTTAGCCCTCTCATACTCAATGAGCAGTTCTTC.

The rearrangement uses TRBV27 and TRBJ2-1; the D gene is possibly TRBD1 (6 bases). The germline V gene has CDR1 MNHEY and CDR2 SMNVEV (reference sequence). Trimming took 2 bases from V and 6 from J, leaving 11 bases between them. This CDR3 contains 14 residues. CDR3: CASSLGQGFNEQFF. The CDR3 DNA sequence: TGTGCCAGCAGTTTAGGGCAGGGGTTCAATGAGCAGTTCTTC.

This clone showed up just a few times. Other DNA sequences of this sample code for an identical CDR3. This chain connects TRBV7-3 to TRBJ2-7; TRBD2 is a possible D gene (5 bases). Germline V CDR1 and CDR2: SGHTA, FQGTGA. This CDR3 is built from 14 residues. With 5 bases removed from V and 0 bases from J, the gap between germline ends came to 11 bases. This chain's CDR3 is CASSLAGGSYEQYF. DNA for the CDR3: TGTGCCAGCAGCCTCGCGGGCGGCTCCTACGAGCAGTACTTC.

The chain has TRBV2 and TRBJ2-1, with D possibly matching TRBD2 (5 bases). CDR3 length equals 15 residues. In germline, CDR1 is SNHLY, CDR2 FYNNEI. Trimming left V 6 bases short and J 4 bases short, with 16 bases between. CDR3: CASSVLAGSYNEQFF. In DNA form, the CDR3 reads TGTGCCAGCAGCGTGCTCGCGGGTTCGTACAATGAGCAGTTCTTC.

The chain combines TRBV5-1 with TRBJ1-6; D might be TRBD1 (6 bases). CDR3 length: 15 residues. V lost 3 bases to trimming and J lost 7 bases, with 14 bases between them. Germline V gene lookup returns CDR1 SGHRS and CDR2 YFSETQ. The CDR3 loop reads CASSWRTEKNSPLHF. In DNA form, the CDR3 reads TGCGCCAGCAGCTGGAGGACAGAAAAGAATTCACCCCTCCACTTT.

The rearrangement uses TRBV11-2 and TRBJ1-2; D is uncertain. CDR3 length: 15 residues. Deletions cut 0 bases from V and 3 bases from J, with 11 bases between. CDR1 is SGHAT and CDR2 is FQNNGV in the germline V gene. CDR3 nucleotides: TGTGCCAGCAGCTTAGATCCCCCCGGTGACTATGGCTACACCTTC. This encodes CASSLDPPGDYGYTF.

The chain carries TRBV4-1 and TRBJ1-1; the match to TRBD1 covers 7 bases. Germline trimming cut 0 bases from V and 3 bases from J; bases unmatched to any gene: 7. Germline V gene sequence: CDR1 MGHRA, CDR2 YSYEKL. The CDR3 spans 16 residues. CDR3 DNA sequence: TGCGCCAGCAGCCAAGAAGGGGGCCGAGTTTACACTGAAGCTTTCTTT. It codes for CASSQEGGRVYTEAFF.

This chain uses TRBV29-1 with TRBJ2-4, with no clear D. V was trimmed by 6 bases and J by 8 bases, leaving 11 bases between them. The CDR3 has 11 residues. The germline V gene has CDR1 SQVTM and CDR2 ANQGSEA. CDR3 coding DNA: TGCAGCGTGGCCGACTTAGACATTCAGTACTTC. Amino acid sequence: CSVADLDIQYF.

The gene calls are TRBV2 and TRBJ1-2, with TRBD1 as a possible D gene (5 bases). This CDR3 region has 15 residues. CDR1 and CDR2 from the germline V gene are SNHLY and FYNNEI. V dropped 6 bases and J dropped 4 bases, with 18 bases sitting between them. Here the CDR3 DNA reads TGTGCCAGCAGCAGAGGCGGCAGGGAGGGCTATGGCTACACCTTC. It is translated as CASSRGGREGYGYTF.

This rearrangement joins TRBV2 to TRBJ2-1, with a tentative D call TRBD1 (6 bases). The CDR3 totals 13 residues. Germline V gene data show CDR1 as SNHLY and CDR2 as FYNNEI. V was trimmed by 5 bases and J by 4 bases, leaving 9 bases between them. The CDR3, as DNA: TGTGCCAGCAGTCGACAGGATTACAATGAGCAGTTCTTC. This encodes CASSRQDYNEQFF.

The chain is built from TRBV6-5 and TRBJ1-5, with 10 nucleotides matching TRBD1. The CDR3 is made up of 14 amino acids. J was trimmed by 6 bases and V by 5 bases; bases with no gene match: 4. Germline loops: CDR1 MNHEY, CDR2 SVGAGI. DNA of the CDR3: TGTGCCAGCAGTCGACAGGGGGCTATTCAGCCCCAGCATTTT. It is translated as CASSRQGAIQPQHF.

The CDR3 bases are TGCAGCGTTGACCTTTTTACGGGGGAGCAGTACTTC. This sequence encodes CSVDLFTGEQYF. This chain connects TRBV29-1 to TRBJ2-7; tentatively, D is TRBD2 (5 bases). The CDR3 consists of 12 residues. Germline V gene data show CDR1 as SQVTM and CDR2 as ANQGSEA. Between the trimmed V and J ends, which lost 3 bases and 7 bases, there was a span of 13 bases.

This sequence joins TRBV6-5 and TRBJ1-2, with 7 bases lining up with TRBD1. V was clipped by 6 bases and J by 14 bases; unmatched bases: 18. From germline, CDR1 is MNHEY and CDR2 SVGAGI. The CDR3 runs to 14 residues. CDR3 sequence (DNA): TGTGCCAGCAGCCGGGGACAGCCCTTTGAGGGAGGTACCTTC. Amino acid sequence: CASSRGQPFEGGTF.

The chain has TRBV6-1 and TRBJ2-2, with TRBD1 matching 9 bases. J was trimmed by 12 bases and V by 3 bases; bases with no gene match: 2. Germline V gives CDR1 MNHNS, CDR2 SASEGT. The length of the CDR3 is 12 residues. For the CDR3, the DNA is TGTGCCAGCAGTGATGGGACAGGGAAGCTGTTTTTT. Amino acid sequence: CASSDGTGKLFF.

This clone was observed a single time. The J gene is TRBJ2-7, the V gene TRBV30; perhaps TRBD1 as D (6 bases). Germline values: CDR1 GTSNPN, CDR2 SVGIG (reference sequence). Trimming removed 2 bases at V and 5 bases at J, with 19 bases between. This CDR3 spans 15 amino acids. This CDR3 is CAWSRWAGDRDEQYF. The CDR3 DNA sequence: TGTGCCTGGAGTAGGTGGGCAGGGGATCGAGACGAGCAGTACTTC.

The V and J genes are TRBV7-9 and TRBJ2-2; maybe TRBD1 (6 bases). This CDR3 is built from 13 residues. Trimming stripped 2 bases from V and 5 bases from J, with 6 bases between. The germline V gene has CDR1 SEHNR and CDR2 FQNEAQ (reference sequence). The CDR3 is CASSLTGTGELFF. For the CDR3, the DNA is TGTGCCAGCAGCTTAACAGGGACCGGGGAGCTGTTTTTT.